Presented here are 29 T cell receptor beta chains from one specimen sequenced in a study of T-cell reconstitution after alpha-beta-depleted transplantation in children. It was with unique molecular identifiers that the TCRbeta library was prepared. Using its own MiXCR run on the PCR reads, TCRdb lists one record per CDR3 protein. The table includes some 130,000 distinct CDR3 sequences, roughly 9.7% detected once. The sample consisted of PBMCs, mostly from graft donor cells, taken 180 days after TCRalphabeta/CD19-depleted stem cell transplant. The receptors shown here come from a girl in the first two years of life who had a stem cell transplant for combined immunodeficiency, so the T cells may come from the graft donor.

The chain uses TRBV20-1 and TRBJ2-5, with D tentatively TRBD1 or TRBD2 (7 bases each). This CDR3 has 17 amino acids. Trimming pared 6 bases from V and 6 bases from J, leaving 29 bases between. Germline V gives CDR1 DFQATT, CDR2 SNEGSKA (reference sequence). CDR3 coding DNA: TGCAGTGCAAGGGGGGGACAGATAGGACTAGGAGTACAGACCCAGTACTTC. Translation: CSARGGQIGLGVQTQYF.

The CDR3 loop reads CASSYSIGGTEAFF. The DNA for the CDR3 is TGTGCCAGCAGTTACTCGATTGGGGGCACTGAAGCTTTCTTT. The gene calls are TRBV6-5 and TRBJ1-1; D possibly corresponds to TRBD1 (5 bases). Trimming cost V 0 bases and J 4 bases, with 9 bases left between them. The germline CDR1 and CDR2 sequences are MNHEY and SVGAGI. The CDR3 has 14 residues.

The table lists this clonotype with a few counts. The chain recombines TRBV30 with TRBJ2-5; 12 nucleotides align to TRBD2. V shed 0 bases, J shed 7 bases, and the junction held 3 bases outside the gene matches. Germline assignment: CDR1 GTSNPN and CDR2 SVGIG (reference sequence). The CDR3 contains 14 residues. CDR3 residues: CAWSVTSGRRTQYF. The CDR3 DNA sequence: TGTGCCTGGAGTGTAACTAGCGGGAGGCGGACCCAGTACTTC.

The rearrangement links TRBV18 to TRBJ2-3; D uncertain. The CDR3 is 12 amino acids. The V gene's germline CDR1 is KGHSH and CDR2 LQKENI. V lost 3 bases and J 6 bases, leaving 7 bases between the germline ends. In nucleotides, the CDR3 is TGTGCCAGCTCACCTCCTGAGGATACGCAGTATTTT. Protein sequence: CASSPPEDTQYF.

The chain recombines TRBV25-1 with TRBJ1-2; TRBD1 matches 9 bases. With 5 bases clipped from V and 5 bases from J, the junction kept 6 bases outside the gene matches. Germline V gives CDR1 MGHDK, CDR2 SYGVNS. CDR3 length: 14 residues. The CDR3 coding sequence is TGTGCCAGCAGTACGACAGGGGGAAATTATGGCTACACCTTC. Translated, it gives CASSTTGGNYGYTF.

This clonotype was observed a handful of times. The rearrangement joins TRBV28 to TRBJ2-7; 9 positions match TRBD1. J was trimmed by 6 bases and V by 3 bases; bases with no gene match: 3. The CDR3 spans 13 residues. Per the germline V gene, CDR1 is MDHEN and CDR2 is SYDVKM. CDR3 nucleotides: TGTGCCAGCAGTTTCCCGACAGGGGGCGAGCAGTACTTC. Its protein product is CASSFPTGGEQYF.

The chain couples TRBV20-1 to TRBJ2-7; 7 nucleotides match TRBD2. The trim removed 5 bases at V and 0 bases at J, leaving 7 bases unmatched. CDR1 DFQATT and CDR2 SNEGSKA come from the germline V gene (reference sequence). This CDR3 spans 14 amino acids. The CDR3 DNA sequence: TGCAGTGCTCAGAACGAGCGGGGCTCCTACGAGCAGTACTTC. Protein: CSAQNERGSYEQYF.

This clonotype showed up many times. The J gene is TRBJ1-2, the V gene TRBV6-2 or TRBV6-3, with D possibly being TRBD1 (5 bases). Germline CDR1 reads MNHEY; CDR2 reads SVGEGT. V lost 6 bases to trimming and J lost 3 bases, with 17 bases between them. This CDR3 spans 15 amino acids. The CDR3 here is CASSKTALLYYGYTF. CDR3 DNA: TGTGCCAGCAGCAAGACAGCACTCCTATACTATGGCTACACCTTC.

The rearrangement joins TRBV30 to TRBJ2-5; unclear D gene. Trimming removed 0 bases from V and 2 bases from J, with 4 bases in between. CDR1 and CDR2 (germline): GTSNPN, SVGIG (reference sequence). This CDR3 spans 12 amino acids. The CDR3 spells CAWSVIQETQYF. The CDR3 DNA is TGTGCCTGGAGTGTGATACAAGAGACCCAGTACTTC.

This clonotype appeared a few times. V gene TRBV10-3 combines with J gene TRBJ2-7, with 10 bases fitting TRBD1. Trimming took 4 bases from V and 4 from J; bases not matched to a gene: 4. The CDR3 has 14 residues. Germline V CDR1 and CDR2: ENHRY, SYGVKD. The CDR3 loop reads CAISAGTGVYEQYF. The DNA for the CDR3 is TGTGCCATCAGTGCCGGGACAGGGGTTTACGAGCAGTACTTC.

This clonotype was detected only a few times. The V call is TRBV15, the J call TRBJ2-7; TRBD1 aligns across 10 bases. The CDR3 is made up of 17 amino acids. From germline, CDR1 is LNHNV and CDR2 YYDKDF (reference sequence). With 1 base clipped from V and 3 bases from J, the junction kept 9 bases outside the gene matches. The CDR3 region has the DNA TGTGCCACCAGCAGAGTCCCAGGACAGGGGGATTTCTACGAGCAGTACTTC. Translated, it gives CATSRVPGQGDFYEQYF.

This clonotype has just a few counts. The chain carries TRBV20-1 and TRBJ2-1; D is unresolved. From germline, CDR1 is DFQATT and CDR2 SNEGSKA (reference sequence). Between the trimmed V and J ends, which lost 6 bases and 7 bases, there was a span of 22 bases. The CDR3 loop spans 15 amino acids. This CDR3 is CSASPLVSVRNEQFF. CDR3 nucleotides: TGCAGTGCCTCGCCCTTAGTATCTGTCCGAAATGAGCAGTTCTTC.

This clonotype was recorded a few times. This rearrangement joins TRBV5-1 to TRBJ2-1; 7 bases fit TRBD1. The CDR3 extends over 17 amino acids. Unmatched junction bases numbered 7, after V lost 1 base and J lost 0 bases. Germline loops: CDR1 SGHRS, CDR2 YFSETQ. DNA of the CDR3: TGCGCCAGCAGCTTGTTACCGGGACAGAGCTCCTACAATGAGCAGTTCTTC. Translating gives CASSLLPGQSSYNEQFF.

The chain is built from TRBV11-2 and TRBJ2-3, with 10 bases that match TRBD1. Germline V CDR1 and CDR2: SGHAT, FQNNGV. Losses at the gene ends were 2 bases for V and 3 bases for J; bases not matched to a gene: 5. The CDR3 totals 16 residues. CDR3 amino acids: CASSLRQGAPTDTQYF. The CDR3 DNA is TGTGCCAGCAGCTTAAGACAGGGGGCGCCGACAGATACGCAGTATTTT.

The chain uses TRBV6-2 or TRBV6-3 and TRBJ2-5; D is unresolved. Germline assignment: CDR1 MNHEY and CDR2 SVGEGT. V was shortened by 7 bases and J by 0 bases, with 18 bases between the two germline ends. The length of the CDR3 is 16 residues. In DNA, the CDR3 is TGTGCCAGCACCTCCATCCTTGACGGGTACCAAGAGACCCAGTACTTC. Translation: CASTSILDGYQETQYF.

V and J are TRBV5-6 and TRBJ2-3; a possible D gene is TRBD2 (6 bases). Trimming left V 1 base short and J 2 bases short, with 11 bases between. This CDR3 has 15 amino acids. The germline V gene has CDR1 SGHDT and CDR2 YYEEEE. The CDR3 loop is CASSLWRDPTDTQYF. Written as DNA, the CDR3 is TGTGCCAGCAGCTTGTGGAGGGACCCCACAGATACGCAGTATTTT.

The rearrangement links TRBV12-3 or TRBV12-4 to TRBJ2-2; no reliable D call. The V and J ends lost 3 bases and 6 bases respectively, with 11 bases between them. The CDR3 has 14 amino acids. The CDR3 region has the DNA TGTGCCAGCAGTTTCGTGATCACGGCCGGGGAGCTGTTTTTT. Translated: CASSFVITAGELFF.

This clonotype was observed at least ten times. The V gene is TRBV29-1, the J gene TRBJ2-1; D perhaps matches TRBD2 (6 bases). This CDR3 spans 16 amino acids. Trimming stripped 0 bases from V and 0 bases from J, with 12 bases between. Germline V gives CDR1 SQVTM, CDR2 ANQGSEA. In nucleotides, the CDR3 is TGCAGCGTTGAAGATTGGGTCGGGAGCTCCTACAATGAGCAGTTCTTC. Translation: CSVEDWVGSSYNEQFF.

This clonotype was counted a few times. The chain's CDR3 is CASSLRGPPYNSPLHF. The CDR3 bases are TGTGCCAGCAGCTTAAGGGGACCTCCCTATAATTCACCCCTCCACTTT. This rearrangement joins TRBV11-1 to TRBJ1-6; D perhaps matches TRBD1 (5 bases). Per germline, CDR1 SGHAT and CDR2 FQDESV (reference sequence). Trimming removed 2 bases from V and 2 bases from J, with 10 bases in between. The CDR3 has 16 amino acids. The whole variable domain, remainder taken from reference TRBV11-1 and TRBJ1-6, is EAEVAQSPRYKITEKSQAVAFWCDPISGHATLYWYRQILGQGPELLVQFQDESVVDDSQLPKDRFSAERLKGVDSTLKIQPAELGDSAMYLCASSLRGPPYNSPLHFGNGTRLTVT.

Ten or more counts support this clonotype. The CDR3: CASSPGTGSPSGNTIYF. The CDR3 bases are TGTGCCAGCAGCCCCGGGACAGGGTCCCCCTCTGGAAACACCATATATTTT. This chain connects TRBV14 to TRBJ1-3, with TRBD1 matching over 9 bases. The J segment lost 0 bases and the V segment lost 4 bases, leaving 7 bases of the junction unmatched. Germline CDR1 SGHDN, CDR2 FVKESK. This CDR3 region has 17 residues.

This chain connects TRBV20-1 to TRBJ2-3; 7 nucleotides line up with TRBD2. The V segment lost 1 base and the J segment 7 bases; nucleotides outside the gene matches: 11. The CDR3 runs 15 residues. CDR1 is DFQATT and CDR2 is SNEGSKA in the germline V gene (reference sequence). CDR3 sequence: CSARVWGGVINTQYF. CDR3 bases: TGCAGTGCTAGAGTCTGGGGGGGGGTTATAAATACGCAGTATTTT.

This clonotype was seen at least ten times. The V call is TRBV5-1, the J call TRBJ2-7; 9 bases agree with TRBD2. The CDR3 is made up of 15 amino acids. Trimming cost V 1 base and J 6 bases; bases outside gene matches: 8. Germline CDR1 reads SGHRS; CDR2 reads YFSETQ. The CDR3 spells CASSLRGSGGREQYF. In DNA, the CDR3 is TGCGCCAGCAGCTTGAGAGGTAGCGGGGGCCGCGAGCAGTACTTC.

The chain couples TRBV5-4 to TRBJ2-1; 10 bases match TRBD2. CDR1 and CDR2 from the germline V gene are SGHNT and YYREEE (reference sequence). The CDR3 runs 15 residues. The V and J ends lost 0 bases and 9 bases, in that order; junction bases with no gene match: 6. CDR3 DNA sequence: TGTGCCAGCAGCTTGGTGGGGGGACTAGCGAGTGAGCAGTTCTTC. Its translation is CASSLVGGLASEQFF.

This clonotype was observed a few times. V and J are TRBV20-1 and TRBJ1-6; D is unclear. The germline V and J ends were trimmed by 1 base and 9 bases, with 13 bases remaining between them. Germline V gene lookup returns CDR1 DFQATT and CDR2 SNEGSKA (reference sequence). The CDR3 extends over 14 amino acids. CDR3 sequence (DNA): TGCAGTGCTAGAGTCGGGGAAAGTAGTTCACCCCTCCACTTT. Translating it yields CSARVGESSSPLHF.

Only a few counts were recorded for this clonotype. This chain connects TRBV9 to TRBJ2-1; D is undetermined. Trimming pared 2 bases from V and 14 bases from J, leaving 14 bases between. The CDR3 covers 12 residues. In germline, CDR1 is SGDLS, CDR2 YYNGEE. The DNA of the CDR3 is TGTGCCAGCAGCGTCGATCTGGTTGGGAAGTTCTTC. Protein product: CASSVDLVGKFF.

This clonotype was picked up a small number of times. The gene calls are TRBV2 and TRBJ2-5; 8 bases line up with TRBD1. The CDR3 runs 15 residues. J was trimmed by 1 base and V by 1 base; bases with no gene match: 2. CDR1 is SNHLY and CDR2 is FYNNEI in the germline V gene. The CDR3 sequence is CASSEEGTGQETQYF. CDR3 nucleotide sequence: TGTGCCAGCAGTGAAGAGGGGACAGGCCAAGAGACCCAGTACTTC. Variable domain in full (rest from reference TRBV2 and TRBJ2-5): EPEVTQTPSHQVTQMGQEVILRCVPISNHLYFYWYRQILGQKVEFLVSFYNNEISEKSEIFDDQFSVERPDGSNFTLKIRSTKLEDSAMYFCASSEEGTGQETQYFGPGTRLLVL.

This clonotype was counted a few times. The J gene is TRBJ1-2, the V gene TRBV5-6; D unresolved. The CDR3 loop spans 15 amino acids. The V gene lost 1 base and the J gene lost 4 bases, with 14 bases spanning the gap. CDR1 is SGHDT and CDR2 is YYEEEE in the germline V gene. CDR3 residues: CASSLIGRQIYGYTF. The CDR3 bases are TGTGCCAGCAGCTTGATCGGTCGGCAGATCTATGGCTACACCTTC.

As for this clonotype: One junction end does not reproduce the germline sequence, and a read error may be involved. The chain links TRBV4-1 to TRBJ2-7; D unclear. CDR1 and CDR2 (germline): MGHRA, YSYEKL. The CDR3 runs 13 residues. Here the CDR3 DNA reads TGTGCCATCAGCGCTAGGCTCCTCTGCGAGCAGTACTTC. This translates into CAISARLLCEQYF.

This clonotype has just a few counts. A single base separates this from a much larger clone, so it may be a read error. This chain connects TRBV20-1 to TRBJ2-3; D is unresolved. Germline CDR1 DFQATT, CDR2 SNEGSKA (reference sequence). The CDR3 runs 12 residues. V dropped 3 bases and J dropped 0 bases, with 4 bases sitting between them. CDR3 residues: CSARSSTDTQYF. The CDR3, as DNA: TGCAGTGCTAGGAGTAGCACAGATACGCAGTATTTT.